This TCR beta chain emerged from a study of blood T cell repertoires in COVID-19. This CDR3 has 13 residues. Germline-derived CDR1 and CDR2 are LNHDA and SQIVND (reference sequence). The V gene lost 1 base and the J gene lost 3 bases, with 5 bases spanning the gap. Seattle researchers signed up patients amid active infection and tracked them longitudinally. This table comes from immunoSEQ multiplex PCR, and its TCRdb copy is limited to in-frame clones, with some not included. The sample holds approximately 150,000 clones; 79% are singletons and the top ten take about 7.8%. The source is a woman in her sixties with COVID-19, enrolled during active disease. The chain is built from TRBV19 and TRBJ2-3; D uncertain. Sequenced sample: peripheral blood. The CDR3 is CASSIGMTDTQYF. CDR3 DNA sequence: TGTGCCAGTAGTATAGGTATGACAGATACGCAGTATTTT.